The rows below give T cell receptor beta chains drawn from one sample of a study of blood T cell repertoires in COVID-19. Here immunoSEQ multiplex PCR was the method, and the copy in TCRdb shows in-frame clones only, minus some. The sample holds about 270,000 clones, 81% seen once. The sequencing input was peripheral blood. The receptors shown here come from an older woman with active or convalescent COVID-19. Both conserved end residues are part of each CDR3. Each record gives: V gene, clone size, D gene, J gene, CDR3 DNA, CDR3 protein. A D gene is named only where the DNA matches it firmly. Not every row has a clone size; where given, it reads once, few, many or a size class.

TRBV11-3	.	TRBD2	TRBJ2-2	TGTGCCAGCAGCGCGACGACTAGCCCGAACGGGGAGCTGTTTTTT	CASSATTSPNGELFF
TRBV7-9	.	TRBD1	TRBJ2-2	TGTGCCAGCAGCTTCGGGACAGCTAACACCGGGGAGCTGTTTTTT	CASSFGTANTGELFF
TRBV2	.	.	TRBJ1-2	TGTGCCTCCTTGGGAGGGGCCGGCTATGGCTACACCTTC	CASLGGAGYGYTF
TRBV12-3/TRBV12-4	.	.	TRBJ1-3	TGTGCCATGTCACAGGGTGGAAACACCATATATTTT	CAMSQGGNTIYF
TRBV29-1	.	TRBD1	TRBJ2-1	TGCAGCGTTGAAGGGGGAGCAGGGACAGGGGCCTACAATGAGCAGTTCTTC	CSVEGGAGTGAYNEQFF
TRBV4-1	once	TRBD2	TRBJ2-7	TGCGCCAGCAGCCAAGTACGGGGGGGCCATTACGAGCAGTACTTC	CASSQVRGGHYEQYF
TRBV5-1	.	.	TRBJ1-2	TGCGCCAGCAGCCCGCCGGCTGGGGGGAACTATGGCTACACCTTC	CASSPPAGGNYGYTF
TRBV9	.	.	TRBJ2-5	TGTGCCAGCAGCGTATCGGGGAGCGAGACCCAGTACTTC	CASSVSGSETQYF
TRBV6-5	.	TRBD1	TRBJ1-6	TGTGCCAGCAGTTACTCCGGGACAGGGGTACCCCTCCACTTT	CASSYSGTGVPLHF
TRBV2	many	TRBD1	TRBJ2-3	TGTGCCAGCAGCCCGGGGACAGGGGGGGCTGATACGCAGTATTTT	CASSPGTGGADTQYF
TRBV5-1	.	.	TRBJ1-1	TGCGCCAGCAGCGGGGCCGACGGCCCGGACACTGAAGCTTTCTTT	CASSGADGPDTEAFF
TRBV6-2/TRBV6-3	.	TRBD1	TRBJ1-4	TGTGCCAGCAGTTACGACTACGCCTTGGACAGGGTTAGGGCCGTACGTGAAAAACTGTTTTTT	CASSYDYALDRVRAVREKLFF
TRBV20-1	.	.	TRBJ2-7	TGCAGTGCTAGAGACAAACAGGAGCAGTACTTC	CSARDKQEQYF
TRBV30	.	TRBD1	TRBJ2-4	TGTGCCTGGACGGGGACAGGGAAAAACATTCAGTACTTC	CAWTGTGKNIQYF
TRBV14	few	TRBD1	TRBJ2-3	TGTGCCAGCAGCCAAGATGAAGGGGGCACCGCTACGCAGTATTTT	CASSQDEGGTATQYF
TRBV7-2	.	TRBD2	TRBJ2-3	TGTGCCAGCAGCTTAGATAGCGGGGACCGGGGTACGCAGTATTTT	CASSLDSGDRGTQYF
TRBV19	.	.	TRBJ2-3	TGTGCCAGTAGTGTTGCGCCGAGCACAGATACGCAGTATTTT	CASSVAPSTDTQYF
TRBV10-2	.	TRBD1	TRBJ1-2	TGCGCCAGCAGTGAGTCGAGCAGGGGGCATGGCTACACCTTC	CASSESSRGHGYTF
TRBV3-1/TRBV3-2	.	.	TRBJ2-3	TGTGCCAGCAGTCTGAAGACCGGGGGCACAGATACGCAGTATTTT	CASSLKTGGTDTQYF
TRBV18	.	.	TRBJ1-4	TGTGCCAGCTCACCAATCAGGCAGGGGAATGAAAAACTGTTTTTT	CASSPIRQGNEKLFF
TRBV9	.	.	TRBJ1-1	TGTGCCAGCAGCGTGGTGACAGACGCTGAAGCTTTCTTT	CASSVVTDAEAFF
TRBV4-2	few	.	TRBJ2-7	TGTGCCAGCAGCTTCGGACAGGAGCAGTACTTC	CASSFGQEQYF
TRBV6-5	.	.	TRBJ1-5	TGTGCCAGCAGTTACGGAGGAAGCAATCAGCCCCAGCATTTT	CASSYGGSNQPQHF
TRBV6-5	.	.	TRBJ2-2	TGTGCCAGCAGTCACCGGGGTTGGAACACCGGGGAGCTGTTTTTT	CASSHRGWNTGELFF
TRBV24-1	.	.	TRBJ1-5	TGTGCCACCAGGGCAAGTAGCAATCAGCCCCAGCATTTT	CATRASSNQPQHF
TRBV12-3/TRBV12-4	few	TRBD2	TRBJ2-7	TGTGCCAGCAGAGTAGCGGGCTCCTACGAGCAGTACTTC	CASRVAGSYEQYF
TRBV28	.	TRBD1	TRBJ1-3	TGTGCCATCACCGGGACAGGGGCGAGCTCTGGAAACACCATATATTTT	CAITGTGASSGNTIYF
TRBV4-3	.	TRBD1	TRBJ1-2	TGCGCCAGCAGCCAAGATTATTGGACAGGCGGGCCCAAGACCTTC	CASSQDYWTGGPKTF
TRBV2	.	.	TRBJ1-3	TGTGCCAGCAGCCCAGGGGCCGGCTCTGGAAACACCATATATTTT	CASSPGAGSGNTIYF
TRBV27	once	TRBD1	TRBJ1-1	TGTGCCAGCAGTTCCCGGACAGGGAGGTTTAACACTGAAGCTTTCTTT	CASSSRTGRFNTEAFF
TRBV7-8	.	TRBD1	TRBJ2-2	TGTGCCAGCAGCGGGGGACAGGGGGTAACCGGGGAGCTGTTTTTT	CASSGGQGVTGELFF
TRBV7-2	.	TRBD1	TRBJ2-5	TGTGCCAGCAGCTATGTGACAGGGGGGGCTGATACCCAGTACTTC	CASSYVTGGADTQYF
TRBV18	.	.	TRBJ2-3	TGTGCCAGCTCACCACGTCCCAGGGCCACAGATACGCAGTATTTT	CASSPRPRATDTQYF
TRBV9	.	.	TRBJ1-1	TGTGCCAGCAGCCTAGCGGGGGTTACTGAAGCTTTCTTT	CASSLAGVTEAFF
TRBV6-6	.	.	TRBJ2-6	TGTGCCAGCAGTCAGAATTTCGATCTGCCTAGCTCTGGGGCCAACGTCCTGACTTTC	CASSQNFDLPSSGANVLTF
TRBV5-1	.	TRBD1	TRBJ2-3	TGCGCCAGCAGCTTGGGAGGTGGACAGGGATTGGATACGCAGTATTTT	CASSLGGGQGLDTQYF
TRBV7-8	.	.	TRBJ2-7	TGTGCCAGCAGCTTAGGCCCCAGGGACGAGCAGTACTTC	CASSLGPRDEQYF
TRBV28	few	.	TRBJ1-1	TGTGCCAGCAGTTTATACCCAGGGAGGGGCGCAGAAGCTTTCTTT	CASSLYPGRGAEAFF
TRBV27	.	.	TRBJ1-3	TGTGCCAGCAGACCGGGAGACTCTGGAAACACCATATATTTT	CASRPGDSGNTIYF
TRBV3-1/TRBV3-2	few	.	TRBJ1-6	TGTGCCAGCAGCCAAGGGGGCTTCTTTTCACCCCTCCACTTT	CASSQGGFFSPLHF
TRBV5-4	.	.	TRBJ2-4	TGTGCCAGCAGCTTGGTCGGGGGATCCCAAAACATTCAGTACTTC	CASSLVGGSQNIQYF
TRBV6-5	once	TRBD1	TRBJ1-2	TGTGCCACCCTCAGGACAGGGACTGGTGGCTACACCTTC	CATLRTGTGGYTF
TRBV28	once	.	TRBJ2-2	TGTGCCAGCATGACGAACTCGGGCGGGGAGCTGTTTTTT	CASMTNSGGELFF
TRBV4-3	.	TRBD1	TRBJ2-7	TGCGCCAGCAGCCGCGGGACAGGGGTCTCCTACGAGCAGTACTTC	CASSRGTGVSYEQYF
TRBV6-5	few	TRBD2	TRBJ2-2	TGTGCCAGCAGTTCGTCGGGACTAGCCGGGGAGCTGTTTTTT	CASSSSGLAGELFF
TRBV29-1	.	.	TRBJ1-2	TGCAGCGTTGTGTTCCAGACTAACTATGGCTACACCTTC	CSVVFQTNYGYTF
TRBV19	.	.	TRBJ1-4	TGTGCCAGCAATCAGGGGATGGGAAATGAAAAACTGTTTTTT	CASNQGMGNEKLFF
TRBV28	.	.	TRBJ2-1	TGTGCCAGTGCCCAGGACACCTACAATGAGCAGTTCTTC	CASAQDTYNEQFF
TRBV10-3	once	TRBD1	TRBJ2-2	TGTGCCATCACCGGACAGGGGGTAGCCGGGGAGCTGTTTTTT	CAITGQGVAGELFF
TRBV19	.	TRBD1	TRBJ1-6	TGTGCCAGTGGACAGGGGTTGGGCTCACCCCTCCACTTT	CASGQGLGSPLHF
TRBV28	few	.	TRBJ1-1	TGTGCCAGCAGTTTACGTCTCACTGAAGCTTTCTTT	CASSLRLTEAFF
TRBV12-3/TRBV12-4	.	.	TRBJ2-1	TGTGCCAGCAGCCCGACTAGGAATGAGCAGTTCTTC	CASSPTRNEQFF
TRBV4-2	.	.	TRBJ1-5	TGTGCCAGCAGCCAAGATCGGTTTCAGCCCCAGCATTTT	CASSQDRFQPQHF